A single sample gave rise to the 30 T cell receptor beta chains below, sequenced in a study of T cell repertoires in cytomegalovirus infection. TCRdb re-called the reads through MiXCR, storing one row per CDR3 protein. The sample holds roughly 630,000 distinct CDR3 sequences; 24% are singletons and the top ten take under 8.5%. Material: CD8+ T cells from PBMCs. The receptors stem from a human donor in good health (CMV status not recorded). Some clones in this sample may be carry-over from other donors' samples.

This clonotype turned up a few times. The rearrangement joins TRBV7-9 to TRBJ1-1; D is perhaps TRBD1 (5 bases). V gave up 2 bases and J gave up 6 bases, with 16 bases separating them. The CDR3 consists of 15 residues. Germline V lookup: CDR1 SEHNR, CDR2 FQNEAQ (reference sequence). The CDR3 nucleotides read TGTGCCAGCAGCTTACTATCCGGGGCGCATTCTGAAGCTTTCTTT. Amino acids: CASSLLSGAHSEAFF.

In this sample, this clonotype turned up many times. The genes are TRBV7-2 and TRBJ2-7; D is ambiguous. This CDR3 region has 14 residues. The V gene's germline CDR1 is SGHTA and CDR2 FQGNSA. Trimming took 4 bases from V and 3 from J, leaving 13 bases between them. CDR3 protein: CASSWYSQLYEQYV. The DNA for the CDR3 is TGTGCCAGCAGCTGGTACAGCCAACTCTACGAGCAGTACGTC.

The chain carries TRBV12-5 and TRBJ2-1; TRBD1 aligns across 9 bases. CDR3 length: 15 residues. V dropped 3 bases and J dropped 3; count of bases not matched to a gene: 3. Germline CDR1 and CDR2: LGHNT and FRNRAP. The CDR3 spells CASGLQGAGYNEQFF. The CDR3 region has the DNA TGTGCTAGTGGTTTACAGGGGGCAGGCTACAATGAGCAGTTCTTC.

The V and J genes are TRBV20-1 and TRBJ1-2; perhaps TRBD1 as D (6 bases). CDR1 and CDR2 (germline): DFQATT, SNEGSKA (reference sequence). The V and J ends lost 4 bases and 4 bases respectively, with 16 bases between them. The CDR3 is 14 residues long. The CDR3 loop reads CSAMPWDNAYGYTF. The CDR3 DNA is TGCAGTGCTATGCCATGGGACAACGCCTATGGCTACACCTTC.

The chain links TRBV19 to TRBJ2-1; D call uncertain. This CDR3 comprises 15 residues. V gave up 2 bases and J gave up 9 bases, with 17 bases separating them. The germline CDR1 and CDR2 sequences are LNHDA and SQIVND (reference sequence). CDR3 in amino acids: CASSILTANPGEQFF. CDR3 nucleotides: TGTGCCAGTAGTATATTAACGGCAAACCCAGGTGAGCAGTTCTTC.

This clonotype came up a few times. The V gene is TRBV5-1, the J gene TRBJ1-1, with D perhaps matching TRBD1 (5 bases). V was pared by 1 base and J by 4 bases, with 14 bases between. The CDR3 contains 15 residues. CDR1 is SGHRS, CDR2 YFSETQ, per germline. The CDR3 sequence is CASSLRRGSGTEAFF. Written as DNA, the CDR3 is TGCGCCAGCAGCTTGCGACGGGGGTCGGGCACTGAAGCTTTCTTT.

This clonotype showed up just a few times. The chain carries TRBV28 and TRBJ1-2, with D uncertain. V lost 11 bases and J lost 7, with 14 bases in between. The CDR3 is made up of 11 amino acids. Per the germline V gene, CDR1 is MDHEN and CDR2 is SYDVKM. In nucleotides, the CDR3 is TGTGCCGTGGGTGCCGGCGGTGGCTACACCTTC. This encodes CAVGAGGGYTF.

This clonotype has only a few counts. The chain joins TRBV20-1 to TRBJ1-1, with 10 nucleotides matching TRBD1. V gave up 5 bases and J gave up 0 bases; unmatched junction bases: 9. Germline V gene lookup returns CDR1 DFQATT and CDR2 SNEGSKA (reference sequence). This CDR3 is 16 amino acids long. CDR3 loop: CSAPGTGDNMNTEAFF. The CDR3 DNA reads TGCAGTGCTCCCGGGACAGGGGACAACATGAACACTGAAGCTTTCTTT.

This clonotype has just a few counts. The CDR3 protein is CASSFPGTGAYEQYF. DNA for the CDR3: TGTGCCAGCAGCTTCCCCGGGACAGGGGCCTACGAGCAGTACTTC. This rearrangement joins TRBV7-9 to TRBJ2-7, with TRBD1 matching over 10 bases. Trimming removed 3 bases from V and 2 bases from J; junction bases left unmatched: 4. Germline lookup yields CDR1 SEHNR and CDR2 FQNEAQ (reference sequence). CDR3 length: 15 amino acids.

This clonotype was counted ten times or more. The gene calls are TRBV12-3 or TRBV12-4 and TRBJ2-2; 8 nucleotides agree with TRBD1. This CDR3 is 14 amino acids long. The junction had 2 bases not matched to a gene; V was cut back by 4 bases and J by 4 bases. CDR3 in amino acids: CASSWTGITGELFF. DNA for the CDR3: TGTGCCAGCAGTTGGACAGGGATCACCGGGGAGCTGTTTTTT.

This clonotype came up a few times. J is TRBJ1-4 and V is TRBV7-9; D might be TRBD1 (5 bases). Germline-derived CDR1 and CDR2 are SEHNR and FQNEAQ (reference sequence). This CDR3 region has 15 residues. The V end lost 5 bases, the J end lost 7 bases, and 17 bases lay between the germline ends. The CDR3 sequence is CASSVRGPGREKLFF. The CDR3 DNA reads TGTGCCAGCAGCGTACGGGGTCCGGGACGTGAAAAACTGTTTTTT.

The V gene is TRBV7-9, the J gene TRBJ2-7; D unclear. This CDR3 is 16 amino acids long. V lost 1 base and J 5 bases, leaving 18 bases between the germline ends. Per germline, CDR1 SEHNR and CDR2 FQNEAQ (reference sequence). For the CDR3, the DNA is TGTGCCAGCAGCTTAGGACGCAAATCTCCCTATGACGAGCAGTACGTC. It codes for CASSLGRKSPYDEQYV.

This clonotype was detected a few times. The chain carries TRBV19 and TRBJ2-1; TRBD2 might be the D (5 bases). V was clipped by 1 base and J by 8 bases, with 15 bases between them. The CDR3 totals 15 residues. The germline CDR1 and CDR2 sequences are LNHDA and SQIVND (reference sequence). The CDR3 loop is CASSIARTPLYEQFF. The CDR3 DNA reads TGTGCCAGTAGTATAGCAAGGACTCCCCTATATGAGCAGTTCTTC.

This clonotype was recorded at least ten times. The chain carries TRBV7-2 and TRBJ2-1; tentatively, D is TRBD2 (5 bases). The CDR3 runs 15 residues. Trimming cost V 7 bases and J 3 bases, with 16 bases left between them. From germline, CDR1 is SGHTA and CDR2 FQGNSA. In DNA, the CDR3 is TGTGCCAGCATCAGACTACCGACCTACTACAATGAGCAGTTCTTC. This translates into CASIRLPTYYNEQFF. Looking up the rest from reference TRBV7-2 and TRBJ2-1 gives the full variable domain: GAGVSQSPSNKVTEKGKDVELRCDPISGHTALYWYRQSLGQGLEFLIYFQGNSAPDKSGLPSDRFSAERTGGSVSTLTIQRTQQEDSAVYLCASIRLPTYYNEQFFGPGTRLTVL.

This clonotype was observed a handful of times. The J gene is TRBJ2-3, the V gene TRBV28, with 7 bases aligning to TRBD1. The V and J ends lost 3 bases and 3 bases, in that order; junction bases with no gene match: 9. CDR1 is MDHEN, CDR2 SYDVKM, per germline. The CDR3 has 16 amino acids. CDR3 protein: CASSFAPGQLTDTQYF. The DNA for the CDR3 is TGTGCCAGCAGTTTCGCTCCGGGACAGCTGACAGATACGCAGTATTTT. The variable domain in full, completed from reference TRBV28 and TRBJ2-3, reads DVKVTQSSRYLVKRTGEKVFLECVQDMDHENMFWYRQDPGLGLRLIYFSYDVKMKEKGDIPEGYSVSREKKERFSLILESASTNQTSMYLCASSFAPGQLTDTQYFGPGTRLTVL.

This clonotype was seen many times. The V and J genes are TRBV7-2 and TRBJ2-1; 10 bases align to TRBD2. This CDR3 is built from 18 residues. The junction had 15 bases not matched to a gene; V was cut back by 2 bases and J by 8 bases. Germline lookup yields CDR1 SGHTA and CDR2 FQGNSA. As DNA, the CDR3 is TGTGCCAGCAGCTTACTCCCTGTGAGCGGGGGGGCTGGGGATGAGCAGTTCTTC. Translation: CASSLLPVSGGAGDEQFF.

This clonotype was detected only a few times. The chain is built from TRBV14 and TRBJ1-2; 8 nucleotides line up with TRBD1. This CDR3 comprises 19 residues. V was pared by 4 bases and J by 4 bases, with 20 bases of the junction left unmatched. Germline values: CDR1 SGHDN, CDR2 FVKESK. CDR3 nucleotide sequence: TGTGCCAGCAGCCCGCCCCCTAGGACAGGGAGTATACGGGTCTATGGCTACACCTTC. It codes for CASSPPPRTGSIRVYGYTF.

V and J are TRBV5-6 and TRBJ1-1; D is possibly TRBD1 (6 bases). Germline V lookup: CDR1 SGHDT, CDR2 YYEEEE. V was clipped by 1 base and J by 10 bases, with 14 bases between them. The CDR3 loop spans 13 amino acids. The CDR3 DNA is TGTGCCAGCAGCTTGATAGTACAGGGAGGAGCTTTCTTT. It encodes CASSLIVQGGAFF.

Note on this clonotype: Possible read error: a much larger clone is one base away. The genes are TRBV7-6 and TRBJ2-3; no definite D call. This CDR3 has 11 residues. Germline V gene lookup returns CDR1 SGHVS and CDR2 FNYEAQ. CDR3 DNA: TGTGCCAGCAGCCCACAAGATACGCAGGATTTT. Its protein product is CASSPQDTQDF.

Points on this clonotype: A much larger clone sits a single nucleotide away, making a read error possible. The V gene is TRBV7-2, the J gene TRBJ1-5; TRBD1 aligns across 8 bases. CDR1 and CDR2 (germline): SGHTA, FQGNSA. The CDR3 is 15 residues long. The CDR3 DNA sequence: TGTGCCAACAGCACCGGACAGGGTAGCAATCAGCCCCAGCATTTT. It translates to CANSTGQGSNQPQHF.

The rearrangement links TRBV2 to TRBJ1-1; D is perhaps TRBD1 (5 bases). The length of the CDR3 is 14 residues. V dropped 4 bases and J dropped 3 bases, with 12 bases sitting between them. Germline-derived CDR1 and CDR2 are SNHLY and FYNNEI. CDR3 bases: TGTGCCAGCAGTGTTCCGGCGGGGGACACTGAAGCTTTCTTT. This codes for CASSVPAGDTEAFF.

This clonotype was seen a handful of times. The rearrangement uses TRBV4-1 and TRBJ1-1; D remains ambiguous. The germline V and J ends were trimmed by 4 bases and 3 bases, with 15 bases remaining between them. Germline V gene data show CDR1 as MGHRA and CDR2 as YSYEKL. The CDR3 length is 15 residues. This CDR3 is CASSPDRRRDTEAFF. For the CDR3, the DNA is TGCGCCAGCAGCCCAGATCGACGGCGGGACACTGAAGCTTTCTTT.

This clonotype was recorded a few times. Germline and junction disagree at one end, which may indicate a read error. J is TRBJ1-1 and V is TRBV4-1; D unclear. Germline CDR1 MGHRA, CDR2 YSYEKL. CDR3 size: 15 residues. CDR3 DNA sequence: TGCGCCAGCAGCCAAGATATGGGCCCAAACACTGAACCTTTCTTT. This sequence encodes CASSQDMGPNTEPFF.

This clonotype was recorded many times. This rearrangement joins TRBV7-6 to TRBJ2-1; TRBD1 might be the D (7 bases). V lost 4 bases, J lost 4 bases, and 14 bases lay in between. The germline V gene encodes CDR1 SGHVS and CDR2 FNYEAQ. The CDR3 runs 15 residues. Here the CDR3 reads CASSWRDSEYNEQFF. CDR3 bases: TGTGCCAGCAGCTGGCGGGACAGCGAATACAATGAGCAGTTCTTC.

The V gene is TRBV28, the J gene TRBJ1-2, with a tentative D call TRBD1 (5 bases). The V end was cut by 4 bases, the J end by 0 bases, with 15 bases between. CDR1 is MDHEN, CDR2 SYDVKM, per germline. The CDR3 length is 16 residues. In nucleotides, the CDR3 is TGTGCCAGCAGTTCTAAAGGGGCTCCAGCTAACTATGGCTACACCTTC. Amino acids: CASSSKGAPANYGYTF.

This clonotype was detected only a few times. This chain's CDR3 is CASSGGDKEGNGYTF. The CDR3 bases are TGTGCCAGCAGCGGGGGGGACAAGGAGGGTAATGGCTACACCTTC. The rearrangement links TRBV7-2 to TRBJ1-2; TRBD1 might be the D (6 bases). The CDR3 is made up of 15 amino acids. The V gene's germline CDR1 is SGHTA and CDR2 FQGNSA. Trimming shortened V by 5 bases and J by 6 bases, and 19 bases separated the two germline ends.

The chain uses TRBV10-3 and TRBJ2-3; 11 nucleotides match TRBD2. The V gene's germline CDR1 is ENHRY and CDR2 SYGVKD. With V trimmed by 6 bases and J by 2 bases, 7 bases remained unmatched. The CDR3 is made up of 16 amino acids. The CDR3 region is CAIRVAGGRDTDTQYF. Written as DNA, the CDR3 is TGTGCCATCAGGGTAGCGGGGGGGCGTGACACAGATACGCAGTATTTT.

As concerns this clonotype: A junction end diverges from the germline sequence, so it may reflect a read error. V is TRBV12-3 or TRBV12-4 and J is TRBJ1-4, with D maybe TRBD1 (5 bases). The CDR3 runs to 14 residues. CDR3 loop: CVSSFDSRNEKLFF. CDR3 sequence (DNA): TGTGTCAGCAGTTTCGACAGTAGGAATGAAAAACTGTTTTTT.

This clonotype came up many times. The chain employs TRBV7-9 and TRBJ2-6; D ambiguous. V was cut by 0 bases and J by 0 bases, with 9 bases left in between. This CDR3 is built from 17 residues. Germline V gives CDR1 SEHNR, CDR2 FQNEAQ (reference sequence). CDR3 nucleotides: TGTGCCAGCAGCTTAGCCCTGGCTACCTCTGGGGCCAACGTCCTGACTTTC. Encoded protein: CASSLALATSGANVLTF.

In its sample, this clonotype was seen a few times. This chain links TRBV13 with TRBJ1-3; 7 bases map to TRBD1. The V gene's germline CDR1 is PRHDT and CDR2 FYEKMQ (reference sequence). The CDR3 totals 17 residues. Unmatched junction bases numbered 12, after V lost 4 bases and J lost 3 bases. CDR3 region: CASSSHSGTDLGNTIYF. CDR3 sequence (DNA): TGTGCCAGCAGCTCACATTCCGGGACAGACCTTGGAAACACCATATATTTT.